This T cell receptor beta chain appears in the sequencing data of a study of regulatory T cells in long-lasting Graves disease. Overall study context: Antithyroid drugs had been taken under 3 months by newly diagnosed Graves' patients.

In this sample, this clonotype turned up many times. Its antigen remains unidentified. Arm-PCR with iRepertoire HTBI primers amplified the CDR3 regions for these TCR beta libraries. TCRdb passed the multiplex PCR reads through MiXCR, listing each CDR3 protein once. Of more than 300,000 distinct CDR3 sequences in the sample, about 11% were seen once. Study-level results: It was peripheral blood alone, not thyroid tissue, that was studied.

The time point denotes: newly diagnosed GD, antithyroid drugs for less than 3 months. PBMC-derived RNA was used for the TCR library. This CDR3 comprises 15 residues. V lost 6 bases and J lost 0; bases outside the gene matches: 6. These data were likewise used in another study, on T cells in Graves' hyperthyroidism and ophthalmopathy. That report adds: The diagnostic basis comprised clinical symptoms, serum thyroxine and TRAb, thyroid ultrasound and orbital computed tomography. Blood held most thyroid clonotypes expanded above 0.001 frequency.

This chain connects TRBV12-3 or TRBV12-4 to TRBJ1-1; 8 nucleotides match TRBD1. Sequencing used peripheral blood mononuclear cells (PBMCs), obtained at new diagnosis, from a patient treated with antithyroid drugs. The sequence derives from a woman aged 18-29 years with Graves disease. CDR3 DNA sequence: TGTGCCAGCAGGTGGACAGGGATTATGAACACTGAAGCTTTCTTT. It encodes CASRWTGIMNTEAFF.